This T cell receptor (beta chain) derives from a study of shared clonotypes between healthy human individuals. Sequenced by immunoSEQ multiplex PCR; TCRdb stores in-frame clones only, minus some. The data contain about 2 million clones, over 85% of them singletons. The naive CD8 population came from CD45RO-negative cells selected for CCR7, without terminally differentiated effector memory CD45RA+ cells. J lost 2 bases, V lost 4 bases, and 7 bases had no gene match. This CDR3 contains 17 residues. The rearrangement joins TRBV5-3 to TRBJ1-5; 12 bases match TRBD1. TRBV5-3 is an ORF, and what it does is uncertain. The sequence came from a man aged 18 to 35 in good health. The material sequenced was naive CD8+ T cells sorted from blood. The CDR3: CARSGRGTGGRNQPQHF. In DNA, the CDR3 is TGTGCCAGAAGCGGGCGTGGGACAGGGGGCCGCAATCAGCCCCAGCATTTT.